Listed below are T cell receptor beta chains from one sample, sequenced in a study of CD4+ T cells in melanoma. The protocol was immunoSEQ multiplex PCR, while the TCRdb copy is restricted to in-frame clones and leaves out a portion. Of about 11,000 clones listed, approximately 65% are singletons. Specimen: cells from a culture (not recorded whether cultured in vitro). All receptors come from a human donor with melanoma. Both conserved end residues are part of each CDR3. D genes are given only for firm matches. Expanded clones are given a class, and other clones once, few, many or no size at all.

TRBV5-6	.	.	TRBJ2-7	CASSLSQGEIYYEQYF	TGTGCCAGCAGCTTGTCCCAGGGAGAGATCTACTACGAGCAGTACTTC
TRBV11-2	.	.	TRBJ2-1	CASSLGNYNEQFF	TGTGCCAGCAGCTTAGGGAATTACAATGAGCAGTTCTTC
TRBV5-8	.	.	TRBJ1-2	CASSLGLIGGYTF	TGTGCCAGCAGCTTGGGCCTAATCGGGGGCTACACCTTC
TRBV7-2	.	few	TRBJ1-5	CASSLALGGNQPQHF	TGTGCCAGCAGCTTAGCGCTAGGGGGTAATCAGCCCCAGCATTTT
TRBV5-1	.	.	TRBJ2-7	CASSLGAGHTYEQYF	TGCGCCAGCAGCTTGGGAGCGGGACATACCTACGAGCAGTACTTC
TRBV5-1	.	few	TRBJ1-1	CASSFNGGATEAFF	TGCGCCAGCAGCTTTAACGGGGGCGCCACTGAAGCTTTCTTT
TRBV11-2	TRBD1	.	TRBJ2-5	CASSLVGQAQYF	TGTGCCAGCAGCTTAGTGGGACAGGCTCAGTACTTC
TRBV28	TRBD1	few	TRBJ2-7	CASSPGTGVNEQYF	TGTGCCAGCAGCCCCGGGACAGGGGTGAACGAGCAGTACTTC
TRBV7-9	.	once	TRBJ1-2	CASSAISGGGTPYGYTF	TGTGCCAGCAGCGCCATTAGTGGAGGCGGGACACCATATGGCTACACCTTC
TRBV6-5	.	once	TRBJ1-4	CASRDSATNEKLFF	TGTGCCAGCAGAGATAGTGCAACTAATGAAAAACTGTTTTTT
TRBV7-9	TRBD1	.	TRBJ1-2	CASSHPRTGEGYTF	TGTGCCAGCAGCCATCCCAGGACAGGGGAGGGCTACACCTTC
TRBV18	.	.	TRBJ1-2	CASSPTGSYGYTF	TGTGCCAGCTCACCAACAGGGAGCTATGGCTACACCTTC
TRBV7-2	TRBD2	.	TRBJ2-3	CASSLRGGGGGTDTQYF	TGTGCCAGCAGCTTAAGGGGAGGCGGGGGTGGCACAGATACGCAGTATTTT
TRBV6-5	TRBD2	few	TRBJ2-7	CASSYSSGVSPEQYF	TGTGCCAGCAGTTACTCAAGCGGGGTTTCCCCCGAGCAGTACTTC
TRBV19	TRBD1	.	TRBJ2-5	CASNNPQGAGETQYF	TGTGCCAGTAACAACCCACAGGGGGCAGGGGAGACCCAGTACTTC
TRBV9	.	.	TRBJ1-5	CASSVDSYQPQHF	TGTGCCAGCAGCGTAGACAGCTATCAGCCCCAGCATTTT
TRBV6-5	.	.	TRBJ1-3	CASTSQGVAGNTIYF	TGTGCCAGCACTTCACAGGGTGTCGCTGGAAACACCATATATTTT
TRBV2	.	.	TRBJ2-3	CASSTGLPDTQYF	TGTGCCAGCAGTACGGGACTCCCAGATACGCAGTATTTT
TRBV2	.	few	TRBJ2-5	CASSSINQETQYF	TGTGCCAGCAGCTCTATAAACCAAGAGACCCAGTACTTC
TRBV6-6	TRBD1	.	TRBJ2-7	CASSYGGQIYEQYF	TGTGCCAGCAGTTACGGGGGACAGATCTACGAGCAGTACTTC
TRBV5-1	.	once	TRBJ2-1	CASSYQVNDEQFF	TGCGCCAGCAGCTATCAGGTCAACGATGAGCAGTTCTTC
TRBV19	.	few	TRBJ1-4	CASSFADHRSEKLFF	TGTGCCAGTAGTTTTGCGGACCACAGGAGTGAAAAACTGTTTTTT
TRBV18	.	.	TRBJ2-3	CASREGGGTDTQYF	TGTGCCAGCCGGGAAGGGGGAGGCACAGATACGCAGTATTTT
TRBV12-5	.	few	TRBJ2-7	CASGRGAGAYEQYF	TGTGCTAGTGGTAGGGGGGCCGGGGCCTACGAGCAGTACTTC
TRBV5-1	TRBD1	.	TRBJ1-2	CASSLAGRDRTNYGYTF	TGCGCCAGCAGCTTGGCGGGGAGGGACAGAACTAACTATGGCTACACCTTC
TRBV6-5	TRBD2	once	TRBJ2-3	CASRLAGSTQYF	TGTGCCAGCCGACTAGCGGGGTCTACGCAGTATTTT
TRBV15	TRBD2	.	TRBJ2-1	CATSRGRGGRYNEQFF	TGTGCCACCAGCAGAGGGCGCGGGGGGAGATACAATGAGCAGTTCTTC
TRBV15	TRBD1	.	TRBJ2-1	CATSRPGQGYNEQFF	TGTGCCACCAGCAGACCGGGACAGGGGTACAATGAGCAGTTCTTC
TRBV2	.	once	TRBJ2-2	CASTQGQGATGELFF	TGTGCCAGCACCCAAGGCCAGGGTGCCACCGGGGAGCTGTTTTTT
TRBV7-2	.	.	TRBJ1-5	CASSFGLYSNQPQHF	TGTGCCAGCAGCTTCGGTTTGTATAGCAATCAGCCCCAGCATTTT
TRBV7-2	.	once	TRBJ2-7	CASSWEWGPDEQYF	TGTGCCAGCAGCTGGGAGTGGGGTCCGGACGAGCAGTACTTC
TRBV5-1	TRBD1	.	TRBJ1-1	CASSSEGATAEAFF	TGCGCCAGCAGCTCGGAGGGGGCGACGGCTGAAGCTTTCTTT
TRBV28	TRBD1	.	TRBJ2-7	CASRGYGTGKDEQYF	TGTGCCAGCAGAGGCTACGGGACAGGGAAGGACGAGCAGTACTTC
TRBV6-6	TRBD1	.	TRBJ1-5	CASGDRGLVQPQHF	TGTGCCAGCGGGGACAGGGGGTTAGTTCAGCCCCAGCATTTT
TRBV9	.	.	TRBJ1-4	CASSVGMMNEKLFF	TGTGCCAGCAGCGTCGGGATGATGAATGAAAAACTGTTTTTT
TRBV6-1	TRBD1	once	TRBJ2-2	CASSDQGAGGELFF	TGTGCCAGCAGTGACCAGGGGGCTGGCGGGGAGCTGTTTTTT
TRBV11-2	TRBD1	.	TRBJ1-1	CASSLAFARGRGTTEAFF	TGTGCCAGCAGCTTAGCGTTCGCCAGGGGGCGGGGAACCACTGAAGCTTTCTTT
TRBV6-6	TRBD1	once	TRBJ1-1	CASWRQGANTEAFF	TGTGCCAGCTGGAGACAGGGCGCGAACACTGAAGCTTTCTTT
TRBV18	.	.	TRBJ2-5	CASSPFGGLQETQYF	TGTGCCAGCTCACCATTCGGGGGCCTCCAAGAGACCCAGTACTTC
TRBV7-2	TRBD2	.	TRBJ2-3	CASSRGRGYTDTQYF	TGTGCCAGCAGCCGCGGGAGGGGGTACACAGATACGCAGTATTTT
TRBV5-5	.	.	TRBJ1-2	CASSSIEGTRRYTF	TGTGCCAGCAGCTCTATCGAGGGGACCAGACGCTACACCTTC
TRBV18	.	.	TRBJ2-5	CASSPQYGRETQYF	TGTGCCAGCTCCCCCCAATACGGAAGAGAGACCCAGTACTTC
TRBV6-5	TRBD1	.	TRBJ1-6	CATKTGTNSPLHF	TGTGCCACCAAGACAGGGACCAATTCACCCCTCCACTTT
TRBV7-6	.	few	TRBJ2-2	CASSLLPDAGELFF	TGTGCCAGCAGCTTACTTCCAGACGCCGGGGAGCTGTTTTTT
TRBV7-3	TRBD2	.	TRBJ2-3	CASSLRGTSGGDTQYF	TGTGCCAGCAGCTTACGGGGGACTAGCGGGGGTGATACGCAGTATTTT